The 6 T cell receptor beta chains below come from one sample, sequenced in a study of PD-L1 blockade in urothelial cancer. Clones were read by immunoSEQ multiplex PCR, and TCRdb kept only the in-frame ones, dropping some. The table records some 100,000 clones, approximately 90% of them present only once. Sequenced here: PBMCs, sampled around atezolizumab (anti-PD-L1) treatment. Every receptor here comes from an elderly woman with urothelial cancer.

The chain employs TRBV30 and TRBJ2-1, with 8 bases identical to TRBD2. CDR3 length equals 13 residues. Germline lookup yields CDR1 GTSNPN and CDR2 SVGIG (reference sequence). V trimming: 3 bases; J trimming: 6 bases; junction bases outside the gene matches: 4. In DNA form, the CDR3 reads TGTGCCTGGAGGGGCGGGAGGACCAATGAGCAGTTCTTC. Protein product: CAWRGGRTNEQFF.

V usage is TRBV18 and J usage is TRBJ1-1; weak D call: TRBD1 (6 bases). V was pared by 2 bases and J by 0 bases, with 13 bases between. CDR1 is KGHSH and CDR2 is LQKENI in the germline V gene. The CDR3 totals 16 residues. The CDR3: CASSPGQQLMNTEAFF. The DNA for the CDR3 is TGTGCCAGCTCACCAGGACAGCAACTTATGAACACTGAAGCTTTCTTT. Filled out from reference TRBV18 and TRBJ1-1, the complete variable domain reads NAGVMQNPRHLVRRRGQEARLRCSPMKGHSHVYWYRQLPEEGLKFMVYLQKENIIDESGMPKERFSAEFPKEGPSILRIQQVVRGDSAAYFCASSPGQQLMNTEAFFGQGTRLTVV.

V and J are TRBV28 and TRBJ1-4, with D possibly TRBD1 on 5 matching bases. CDR3 length equals 15 residues. Trimming removed 2 bases at V and 5 bases at J, with 12 bases between. Germline-derived CDR1 and CDR2 are MDHEN and SYDVKM. The CDR3 nucleotides read TGTGCCAGCAGTTTAAAGGGGAGGCTGAATGAAAAACTGTTTTTT. Protein sequence: CASSLKGRLNEKLFF.

The J gene is TRBJ1-5, the V gene TRBV14; D may be TRBD1 (5 bases). Trimming shortened V by 10 bases and J by 6 bases, and 19 bases separated the two germline ends. The CDR3 extends over 14 amino acids. The V gene's germline CDR1 is SGHDN and CDR2 FVKESK. CDR3 DNA sequence: TGTGCCACCAAAGGGAGGGGCGCGGGTCAGCCCCAGCATTTT. It encodes CATKGRGAGQPQHF.

This chain joins TRBV30 and TRBJ1-4, with 10 bases lining up with TRBD1. Germline V gene lookup returns CDR1 GTSNPN and CDR2 SVGIG (reference sequence). This CDR3 comprises 13 residues. The V segment lost 7 bases and the J segment 5 bases; nucleotides outside the gene matches: 4. The CDR3 sequence: CAFGGQGNEKLFF. The CDR3 DNA follows: TGTGCCTTTGGGGGACAGGGGAATGAAAAACTGTTTTTT.

The chain employs TRBV9 and TRBJ2-1, with unresolved D. CDR3 size: 14 residues. The ends were cut back, 4 bases at V and 8 bases at J, with 16 bases in the middle. CDR1 is SGDLS and CDR2 is YYNGEE in the germline V gene. The CDR3 DNA sequence: TGTGCCAGCAGCCAAGAGTGGGCGATCCATGAGCAGTTCTTC. Residues: CASSQEWAIHEQFF.